The 19 T cell receptor beta chains below all came from one sample that was sequenced in a study of blood T cell repertoires in COVID-19. Generated by immunoSEQ multiplex PCR, the TCRdb table keeps only in-frame clones and is missing some. The sample holds roughly 200,000 clones, 65% to 80% seen once. Sequencing was performed on peripheral blood. These receptors all stem from a man between 50 and 59 years old who had recovered from COVID-19.

The chain joins TRBV2 to TRBJ2-7; 8 nucleotides align to TRBD2. With V trimmed by 6 bases and J by 6 bases, 10 bases remained unmatched. CDR3 size: 14 residues. Germline assignment: CDR1 SNHLY and CDR2 FYNNEI. The CDR3 reads CASRGTRVPGEQYF. The CDR3, as DNA: TGTGCCAGCAGGGGGACTAGGGTGCCGGGCGAGCAGTACTTC. Full variable domain (outside the CDR3, taken from reference TRBV2 and TRBJ2-7): EPEVTQTPSHQVTQMGQEVILRCVPISNHLYFYWYRQILGQKVEFLVSFYNNEISEKSEIFDDQFSVERPDGSNFTLKIRSTKLEDSAMYFCASRGTRVPGEQYFGPGTRLTVT.

The V gene is TRBV10-1, the J gene TRBJ1-1, with 10 nucleotides matching TRBD1. Trimming removed 5 bases from V and 5 bases from J; junction bases left unmatched: 5. The CDR3 length is 14 residues. CDR1 WNHNN and CDR2 SYGVQD come from the germline V gene (reference sequence). Written as DNA, the CDR3 is TGCGCCAGCAGTACGGGGACAGGGGTAACTGAAGCTTTCTTT. It encodes CASSTGTGVTEAFF.

The rearrangement joins TRBV19 to TRBJ2-5; no definite D call. Germline CDR1 reads LNHDA; CDR2 reads SQIVND (reference sequence). V was pared by 5 bases and J by 7 bases, with 14 bases between. The CDR3 consists of 13 residues. The CDR3 region is CASSGQPSWTQYF. The CDR3 DNA sequence: TGTGCCAGTAGTGGGCAGCCAAGCTGGACCCAGTACTTC.

This chain joins TRBV2 and TRBJ2-7; 10 bases are a match to TRBD2. The trim removed 4 bases at V and 0 bases at J, leaving 3 bases unmatched. The length of the CDR3 is 15 residues. Germline CDR1 is SNHLY and CDR2 is FYNNEI. The CDR3 nucleotides read TGTGCCAGCAGTGTACCTAGCGGGAGCTCCTACGAGCAGTACTTC. This gives the protein CASSVPSGSSYEQYF.

The rearrangement joins TRBV24-1 to TRBJ2-2; no clear D gene. The V gene's germline CDR1 is KGHDR and CDR2 SFDVKD. The CDR3 length is 14 residues. The V end lost 5 bases, the J end lost 4 bases, and 10 bases lay between the germline ends. DNA of the CDR3: TGTGCCACCAGTGTAAACAGTCCCACCGGGGAGCTGTTTTTT. Translation: CATSVNSPTGELFF.

The gene calls are TRBV18 and TRBJ1-2; unclear D gene. Trimming cost V 4 bases and J 3 bases, with 9 bases left between them. In germline, CDR1 is KGHSH, CDR2 LQKENI. CDR3 length: 13 residues. The CDR3 DNA is TGTGCCAGCTCACGTATGGGCGACTATGGCTACACCTTC. Its translation: CASSRMGDYGYTF.

This chain links TRBV24-1 with TRBJ2-5; TRBD1 matches at 8 bases. This CDR3 has 16 amino acids. The V gene end was trimmed by 4 bases and the J gene end by 3 bases; junction bases not matched to a gene: 9. The germline V gene has CDR1 KGHDR and CDR2 SFDVKD. This CDR3 is CATSDRYRTGKETQYF. The CDR3 DNA sequence: TGTGCCACCAGTGACCGATACAGGACAGGGAAAGAGACCCAGTACTTC.

The rearrangement uses TRBV3-1 (or the pseudogene TRBV3-2) and TRBJ2-1; no clear D. This CDR3 has 16 residues. CDR1 and CDR2 from the germline V gene are LGHDT and YNNKEL (reference sequence). V lost 3 bases, J lost 5 bases, and 17 bases lay in between. The CDR3 loop is CASSQYGARTHNEQFF. CDR3 in DNA: TGTGCCAGCAGCCAGTATGGAGCGCGAACGCACAATGAGCAGTTCTTC.

The V gene is TRBV27, the J gene TRBJ2-7, with 9 bases aligning to TRBD2. CDR1 is MNHEY and CDR2 is SMNVEV in the germline V gene (reference sequence). This CDR3 contains 15 residues. V was pared by 6 bases and J by 2 bases, with 8 bases of the junction left unmatched. CDR3 region: CASRNLAGLPYEQYF. CDR3 DNA: TGTGCCAGCAGAAACCTAGCGGGACTACCCTACGAGCAGTACTTC.

The chain recombines TRBV5-1 with TRBJ2-3; 8 bases are a match to TRBD1. The CDR3 spans 18 residues. Germline CDR1 SGHRS, CDR2 YFSETQ. After removal of 0 bases from V and 2 bases from J, the junction contained 11 bases not matched to a gene. Here the CDR3 DNA reads TGCGCCAGCAGCTTGGTGGCAGGGGGCGTCGGCTACACAGATACGCAGTATTTT. It codes for CASSLVAGGVGYTDTQYF.

J is TRBJ2-1 and V is TRBV18; TRBD1 aligns across 11 bases. Trimming cost V 4 bases and J 7 bases; bases outside gene matches: 6. Germline V gene sequence: CDR1 KGHSH, CDR2 LQKENI. This CDR3 spans 15 amino acids. CDR3 region: CASSRGQGARNEQFF. Written as DNA, the CDR3 is TGTGCCAGCTCACGAGGACAGGGGGCGAGAAATGAGCAGTTCTTC.

This chain connects TRBV9 to TRBJ2-2, with TRBD2 matching 12 bases. This CDR3 region has 17 residues. Losses at the gene ends were 1 base for V and 2 bases for J; bases not matched to a gene: 3. Germline CDR1 and CDR2: SGDLS and YYNGEE. CDR3 sequence reads: CASSVRLAGVNTGELFF. The CDR3 DNA reads TGTGCCAGCAGCGTACGACTAGCGGGAGTTAACACCGGGGAGCTGTTTTTT.

The chain has TRBV7-2 and TRBJ2-7; 8 bases line up with TRBD1. The CDR3 consists of 13 residues. CDR1 is SGHTA and CDR2 is FQGNSA in the germline V gene. Trimming removed 7 bases from V and 6 bases from J; junction bases left unmatched: 8. Written as DNA, the CDR3 is TGTGCCAGCACCTGGACAGGGTCCGGCGAGCAGTACTTC. Protein: CASTWTGSGEQYF.

J is TRBJ1-1 and V is TRBV9; D not certain. V dropped 0 bases and J dropped 5 bases, with 14 bases sitting between them. CDR1 and CDR2 (germline): SGDLS, YYNGEE. The CDR3 extends over 15 amino acids. The CDR3 reads CASSVEPQDWTEAFF. In DNA, the CDR3 is TGTGCCAGCAGCGTAGAGCCCCAAGACTGGACTGAAGCTTTCTTT.

The rearrangement links TRBV30 to TRBJ2-2; TRBD2 aligns across 8 bases. J gave up 2 bases and V 3 bases, and 8 bases lay outside the gene matches. The V gene's germline CDR1 is GTSNPN and CDR2 SVGIG (reference sequence). This CDR3 contains 16 residues. The CDR3 protein is CAWRQKGLDNTGELFF. The DNA of the CDR3 is TGTGCCTGGAGACAAAAGGGACTAGATAACACCGGGGAGCTGTTTTTT.

This clone was observed a few times. The chain joins TRBV7-8 to TRBJ1-2; the D gene is possibly TRBD1 (5 bases). Trimming removed 1 base from V and 8 bases from J, with 20 bases in between. The germline gives CDR1 SGHVS, CDR2 FQNEAQ. The CDR3 has 16 residues. The CDR3 DNA sequence: TGTGCCAGCAGCTTAGGAGCGCAGGGAGGGCGTCACGGCTACACCTTC. This encodes CASSLGAQGGRHGYTF.

V and J are TRBV27 and TRBJ2-7, with D possibly TRBD1 on 6 matching bases. The V gene lost 4 bases and the J gene lost 5 bases, with 18 bases spanning the gap. Germline V gives CDR1 MNHEY, CDR2 SMNVEV (reference sequence). The CDR3 extends over 15 amino acids. This chain's CDR3 is CASSSRDTRFHEQYF. The CDR3 DNA reads TGTGCCAGCAGTTCCCGGGACACCCGGTTTCACGAGCAGTACTTC.

This sequence joins TRBV5-1 and TRBJ1-5; D may be TRBD1 (5 bases). The CDR3 totals 14 residues. In germline, CDR1 is SGHRS, CDR2 YFSETQ. V was trimmed by 4 bases and J by 1 base, leaving 9 bases between them. The CDR3 nucleotides read TGCGCCAGCAGCCAAGGGGCGAGCAATCAGCCCCAGCATTTT. Translating gives CASSQGASNQPQHF.

This clone was detected a few times. The DNA for the CDR3 is TGTGCCAGTAGTATGGGGCAGCCAGGACGTCAGCCCCAGCATTTT. As protein: CASSMGQPGRQPQHF. V is TRBV19 and J is TRBJ1-5, with D perhaps TRBD1 (5 bases). The CDR3 sequence is 15 residues long. The germline gives CDR1 LNHDA, CDR2 SQIVND (reference sequence). V was cut by 3 bases and J by 6 bases, with 15 bases left in between.